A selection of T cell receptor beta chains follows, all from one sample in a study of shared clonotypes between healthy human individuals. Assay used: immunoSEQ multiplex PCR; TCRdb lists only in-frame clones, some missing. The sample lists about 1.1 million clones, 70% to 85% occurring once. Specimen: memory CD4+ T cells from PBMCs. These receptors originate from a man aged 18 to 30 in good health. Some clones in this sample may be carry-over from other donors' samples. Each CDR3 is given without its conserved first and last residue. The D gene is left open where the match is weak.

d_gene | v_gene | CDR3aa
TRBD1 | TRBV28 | ASSSPQGAYTEAF
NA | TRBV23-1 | ASSHQYPWALRLSYEQY
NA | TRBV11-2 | ASSRDGGLSGANVLT
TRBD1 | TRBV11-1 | ASSATGAHSYNEQF
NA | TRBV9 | ASSVGGFITYNEQF
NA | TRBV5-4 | ASSLAPGTNTGELF
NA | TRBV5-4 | ASSLEVGSNEQF
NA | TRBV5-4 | ASSLANLDTQY
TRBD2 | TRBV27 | ASTRTSGFSYEQY
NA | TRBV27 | ASGNSGNTIY
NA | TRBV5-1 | ASSFEGSGQPQH
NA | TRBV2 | ASSDLTGLGKNGYT
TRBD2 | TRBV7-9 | ASSTRLAGVGEQY
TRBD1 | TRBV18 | ASSAGQALSNQPQH
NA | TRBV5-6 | ASSAGTTYNEQF
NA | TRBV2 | ASFEVMKTQY
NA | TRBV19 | ASSIGDKGNEQF
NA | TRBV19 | ASTPGQRSNQPQH
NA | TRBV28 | ASSLLLGDAYEQY
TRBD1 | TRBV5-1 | ASSLAGTVIETQY
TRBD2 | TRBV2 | ASNREGGPSEQY
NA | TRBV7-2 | ASSLVGLTEAF